This T cell receptor (beta chain) originates from a study of T cell responses to AZD1222 COVID-19 vaccine. Samples with a second dose at about 4 or about 12 weeks were pooled together. CDR3 length: 16 residues. Germline CDR1 WSHSY, CDR2 SAAADI. With V trimmed by 3 bases and J by 0 bases, 5 bases remained unmatched. This clone was seen a handful of times. Its antigen remains unknown. Method: immunoSEQ multiplex PCR; TCRdb's copy keeps in-frame clones and lacks some. The profile shows under 150,000 clones, roughly 92% of them singletons. Study-level points and caveats: Sampling that yielded the repertoires occurred only after the peak T cell response.

The source of this sequence is an adult who received the AZD1222 COVID-19 vaccine. This material consisted of peripheral blood, taken 28 days after the second AZD1222 dose. This chain joins TRBV10-2 and TRBJ1-3; the match to TRBD1 covers 7 bases. The CDR3 reads CASSEARGYSGNTIYF. CDR3 nucleotides: TGCGCCAGCAGTGAAGCCAGGGGGTACTCTGGAAACACCATATATTTT.